This paragraph covers one T cell receptor beta chain sequence. The antigen is not known. When the RNA was reverse transcribed, random hexamers were used with an input of roughly 0.45 to 1 ug. The CDR3 of TCR beta was amplified by immunoSEQ multiplex PCR across 54 Vbeta and 13 Jbeta. TCRdb ran MiXCR on the immunoSEQ multiplex PCR reads and lists one entry per CDR3 protein. The data contain approximately 120,000 distinct CDR3 sequences, around 94% of them singletons. Sequencing of TCR beta was carried out in blood CD8+ and CD4+ T cells. In contrast to the negatively isolated CD8+ and CD4+ T cells, TEMRA cells were FACS-enriched. This entry belongs to a study of CD8 T cells in Susac syndrome. Study-wide results and caveats: The study admitted that it had a relatively small number of individuals in its TCR sequencing and HLA analysis.

Unmatched junction bases numbered 4, after V lost 6 bases and J lost 2 bases. Germline V gene sequence: CDR1 MNHEY, CDR2 SMNVEV (reference sequence). The CDR3 length is 14 residues. The V gene is TRBV27, the J gene TRBJ1-5; 7 bases line up with TRBD1. Sequenced input: CD4+ T cells from PBMCs. This TCR was recovered from a human donor in good health. Here the CDR3 reads CASSRTGGNQPQHF. For the CDR3, the DNA is TGTGCCAGCAGCCGGACAGGCGGCAATCAGCCCCAGCATTTT.